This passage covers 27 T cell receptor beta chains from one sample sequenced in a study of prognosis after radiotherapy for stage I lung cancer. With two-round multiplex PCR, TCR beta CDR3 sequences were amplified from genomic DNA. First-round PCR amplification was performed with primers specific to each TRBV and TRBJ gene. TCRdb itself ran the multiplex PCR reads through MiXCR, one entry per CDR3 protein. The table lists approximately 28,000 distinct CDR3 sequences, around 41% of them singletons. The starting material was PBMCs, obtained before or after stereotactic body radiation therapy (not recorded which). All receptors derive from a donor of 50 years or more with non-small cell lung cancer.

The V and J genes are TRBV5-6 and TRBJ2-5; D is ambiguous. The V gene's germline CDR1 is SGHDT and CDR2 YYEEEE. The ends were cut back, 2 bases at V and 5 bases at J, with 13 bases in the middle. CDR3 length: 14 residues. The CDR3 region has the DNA TGTGCCAGCAGCTTCTCCGGTAGCCGCGAGACCCAGTACTTC. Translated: CASSFSGSRETQYF.

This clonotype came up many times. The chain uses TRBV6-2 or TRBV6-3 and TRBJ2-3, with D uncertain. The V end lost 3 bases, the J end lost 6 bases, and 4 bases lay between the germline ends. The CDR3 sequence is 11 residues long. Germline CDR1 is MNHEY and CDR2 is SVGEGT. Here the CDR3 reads CASSYFDTQYF. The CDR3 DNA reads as TGTGCCAGCAGTTATTTCGATACGCAGTATTTT.

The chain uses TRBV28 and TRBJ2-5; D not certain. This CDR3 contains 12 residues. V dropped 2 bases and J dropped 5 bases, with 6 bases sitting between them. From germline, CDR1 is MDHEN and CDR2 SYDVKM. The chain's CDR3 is CASSLQEETQYF. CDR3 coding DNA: TGTGCCAGCAGTTTACAGGAGGAGACCCAGTACTTC.

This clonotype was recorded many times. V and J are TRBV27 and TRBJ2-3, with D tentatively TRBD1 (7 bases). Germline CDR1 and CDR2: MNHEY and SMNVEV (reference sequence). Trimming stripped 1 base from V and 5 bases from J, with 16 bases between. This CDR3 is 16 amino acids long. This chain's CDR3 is CASSLYRGLRVDTQYF. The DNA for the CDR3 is TGTGCCAGCAGTTTATACAGGGGACTTCGGGTAGATACGCAGTATTTT.

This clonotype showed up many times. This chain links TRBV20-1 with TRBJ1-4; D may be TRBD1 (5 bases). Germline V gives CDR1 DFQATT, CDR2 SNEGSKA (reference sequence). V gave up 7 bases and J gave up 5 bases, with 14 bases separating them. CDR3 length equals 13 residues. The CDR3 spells CSVPGVGNEKLFF. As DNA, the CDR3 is TGCAGTGTCCCGGGGGTAGGGAATGAAAAACTGTTTTTT.

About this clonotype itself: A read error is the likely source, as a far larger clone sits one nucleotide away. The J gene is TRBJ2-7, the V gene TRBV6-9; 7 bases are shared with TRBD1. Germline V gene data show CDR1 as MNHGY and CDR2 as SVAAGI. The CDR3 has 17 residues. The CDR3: CANSYDFRAGGSYEQYF. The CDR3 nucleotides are TGTGCCAACAGTTACGATTTTCGGGCAGGGGGATCCTACGAGCAGTACTTC.

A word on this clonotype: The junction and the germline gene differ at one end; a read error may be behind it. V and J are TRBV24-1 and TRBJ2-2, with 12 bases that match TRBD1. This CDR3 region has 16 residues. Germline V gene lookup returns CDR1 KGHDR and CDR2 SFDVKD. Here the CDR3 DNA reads TGTGCCACCAATGAACCGGGACAGGGGGCCGTCGGGGAGCTGCTTTTT. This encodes CATNEPGQGAVGELLF.

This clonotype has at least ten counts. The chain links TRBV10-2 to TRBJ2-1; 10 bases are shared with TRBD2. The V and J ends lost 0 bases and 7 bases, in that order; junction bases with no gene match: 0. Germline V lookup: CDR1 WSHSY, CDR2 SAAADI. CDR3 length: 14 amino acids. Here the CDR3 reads CASSESGLANEQFF. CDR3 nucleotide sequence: TGCGCCAGCAGTGAGTCGGGACTAGCGAATGAGCAGTTCTTC.

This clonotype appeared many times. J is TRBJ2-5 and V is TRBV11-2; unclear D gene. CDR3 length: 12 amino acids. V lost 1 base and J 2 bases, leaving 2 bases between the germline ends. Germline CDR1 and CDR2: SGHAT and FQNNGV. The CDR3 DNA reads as TGTGCCAGCAGCTTAGGACAAGAGACCCAGTACTTC. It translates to CASSLGQETQYF.

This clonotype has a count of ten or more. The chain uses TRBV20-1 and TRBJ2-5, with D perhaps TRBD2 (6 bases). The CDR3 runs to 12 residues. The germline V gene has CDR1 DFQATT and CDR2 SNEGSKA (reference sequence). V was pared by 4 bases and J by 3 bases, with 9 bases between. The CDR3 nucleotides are TGCAGTGCTACCGGAGGGAAAGAGACCCAGTACTTC. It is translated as CSATGGKETQYF.

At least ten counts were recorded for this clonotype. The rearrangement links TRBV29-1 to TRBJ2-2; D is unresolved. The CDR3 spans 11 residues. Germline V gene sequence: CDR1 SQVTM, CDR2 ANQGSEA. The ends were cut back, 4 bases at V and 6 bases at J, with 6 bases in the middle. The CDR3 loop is CSVVVAGELFF. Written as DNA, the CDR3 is TGCAGCGTTGTGGTTGCCGGGGAGCTGTTTTTT.

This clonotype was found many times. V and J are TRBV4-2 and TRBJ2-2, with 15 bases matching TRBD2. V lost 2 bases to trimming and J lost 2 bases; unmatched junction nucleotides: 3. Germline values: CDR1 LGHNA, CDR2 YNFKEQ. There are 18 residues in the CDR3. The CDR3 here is CASSQTGLAGGNTGELFF. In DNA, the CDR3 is TGTGCCAGCAGCCAAACGGGACTAGCGGGAGGAAACACCGGGGAGCTGTTTTTT.

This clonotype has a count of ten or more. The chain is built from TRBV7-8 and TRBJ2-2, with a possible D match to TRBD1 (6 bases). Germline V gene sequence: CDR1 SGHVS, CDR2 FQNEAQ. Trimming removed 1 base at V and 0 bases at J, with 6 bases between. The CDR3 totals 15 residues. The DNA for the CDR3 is TGTGCCAGCAGCTTAGACAGGGCGAACACCGGGGAGCTGTTTTTT. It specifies CASSLDRANTGELFF.

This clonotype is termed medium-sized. The CDR3 coding sequence is TGCGCCAGCAGCCCGGGACAGCCCTACGAGCAGTACTTC. It encodes CASSPGQPYEQYF. The chain combines TRBV5-1 with TRBJ2-7; 7 bases match TRBD1. The CDR3 covers 13 residues. After removal of 4 bases from V and 2 bases from J, the junction contained 3 bases not matched to a gene. Germline CDR1 is SGHRS and CDR2 is YFSETQ.

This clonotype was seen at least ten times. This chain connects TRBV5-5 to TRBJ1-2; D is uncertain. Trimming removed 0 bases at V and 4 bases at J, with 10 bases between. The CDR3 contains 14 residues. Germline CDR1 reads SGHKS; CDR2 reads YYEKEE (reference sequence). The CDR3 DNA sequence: TGTGCCAGCAGCTTGGTCGTAAGAGGCTATGGCTACACCTTC. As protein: CASSLVVRGYGYTF. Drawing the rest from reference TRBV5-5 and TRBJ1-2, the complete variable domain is DAGVTQSPTHLIKTRGQQVTLRCSPISGHKSVSWYQQVLGQGPQFIFQYYEKEERGRGNFPDRFSARQFPNYSSELNVNALLLGDSALYLCASSLVVRGYGYTFGSGTRLTVV.

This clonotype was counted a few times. CDR3: CASSLAGDGLAKNIQYF. In DNA, the CDR3 is TGTGCCAGTAGTCTAGCGGGAGATGGGCTAGCCAAAAACATTCAGTACTTC. V is TRBV19 and J is TRBJ2-4; 10 nucleotides line up with TRBD2. The junction had 7 bases not matched to a gene; V was cut back by 5 bases and J by 0 bases. Per the germline V gene, CDR1 is LNHDA and CDR2 is SQIVND (reference sequence). The CDR3 runs to 17 residues.

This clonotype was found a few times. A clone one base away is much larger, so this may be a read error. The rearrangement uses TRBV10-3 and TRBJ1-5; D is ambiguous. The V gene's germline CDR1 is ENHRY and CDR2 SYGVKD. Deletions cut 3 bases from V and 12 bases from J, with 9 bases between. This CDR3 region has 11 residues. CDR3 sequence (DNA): TGTGCCATCAGTGATGGGTCGTACCAGCATTTT. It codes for CAISDGSYQHF.

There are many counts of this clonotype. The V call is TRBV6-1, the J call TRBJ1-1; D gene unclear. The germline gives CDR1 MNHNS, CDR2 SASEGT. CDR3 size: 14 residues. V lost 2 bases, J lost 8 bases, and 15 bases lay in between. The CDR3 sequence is CASSEMVEGGEAFF. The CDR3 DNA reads TGTGCCAGCAGTGAAATGGTTGAGGGAGGCGAAGCTTTCTTT.

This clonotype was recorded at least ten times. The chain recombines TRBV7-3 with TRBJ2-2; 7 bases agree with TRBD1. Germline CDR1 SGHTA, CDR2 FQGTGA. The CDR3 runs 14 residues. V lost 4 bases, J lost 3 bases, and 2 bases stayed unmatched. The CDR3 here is CASSSQGDTGELFF. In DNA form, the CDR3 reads TGTGCCAGCAGCTCCCAGGGGGACACCGGGGAGCTGTTTTTT.

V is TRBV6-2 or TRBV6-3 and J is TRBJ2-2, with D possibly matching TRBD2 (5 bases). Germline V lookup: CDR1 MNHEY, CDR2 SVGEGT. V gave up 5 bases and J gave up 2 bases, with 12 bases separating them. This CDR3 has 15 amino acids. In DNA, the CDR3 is TGTGCCAGCAGTGTCCTGACTATTAACACCGGGGAGCTGTTTTTT. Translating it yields CASSVLTINTGELFF.

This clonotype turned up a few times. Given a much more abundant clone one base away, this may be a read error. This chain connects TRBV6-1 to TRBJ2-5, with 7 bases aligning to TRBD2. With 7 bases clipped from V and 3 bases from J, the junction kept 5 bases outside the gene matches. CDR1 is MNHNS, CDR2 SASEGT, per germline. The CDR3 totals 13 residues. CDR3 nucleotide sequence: TGTGCCAGCACCCGGAGCGGGGAAGAGACCCAGTACTTC. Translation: CASTRSGEETQYF.

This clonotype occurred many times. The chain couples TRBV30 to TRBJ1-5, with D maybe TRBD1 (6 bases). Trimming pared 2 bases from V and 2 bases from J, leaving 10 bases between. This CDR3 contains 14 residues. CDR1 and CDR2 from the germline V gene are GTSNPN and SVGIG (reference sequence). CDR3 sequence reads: CAWSRGAGNQPQHF. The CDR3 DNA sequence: TGTGCCTGGAGTCGGGGGGCAGGCAATCAGCCCCAGCATTTT.

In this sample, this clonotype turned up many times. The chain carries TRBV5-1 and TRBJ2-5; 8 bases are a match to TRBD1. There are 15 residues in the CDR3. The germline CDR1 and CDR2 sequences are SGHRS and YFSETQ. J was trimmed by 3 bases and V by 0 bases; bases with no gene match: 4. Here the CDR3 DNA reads TGCGCCAGCAGCTTGGGGACAGGGATAAAAGAGACCCAGTACTTC. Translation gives CASSLGTGIKETQYF. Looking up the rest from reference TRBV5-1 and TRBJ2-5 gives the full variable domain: KAGVTQTPRYLIKTRGQQVTLSCSPISGHRSVSWYQQTPGQGLQFLFEYFSETQRNKGNFPGRFSGRQFSNSRSEMNVSTLELGDSALYLCASSLGTGIKETQYFGPGTRLLVL.

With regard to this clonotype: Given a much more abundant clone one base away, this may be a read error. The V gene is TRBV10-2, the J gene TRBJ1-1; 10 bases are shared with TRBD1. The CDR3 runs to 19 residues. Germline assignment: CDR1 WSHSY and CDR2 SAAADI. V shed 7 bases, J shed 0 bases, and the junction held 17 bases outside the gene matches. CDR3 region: CASTNRYGTGVGVNTEAFF. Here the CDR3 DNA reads TGCGCCAGCACCAACAGATACGGGACAGGGGTAGGTGTGAACACTGAAGCTTTCTTT.

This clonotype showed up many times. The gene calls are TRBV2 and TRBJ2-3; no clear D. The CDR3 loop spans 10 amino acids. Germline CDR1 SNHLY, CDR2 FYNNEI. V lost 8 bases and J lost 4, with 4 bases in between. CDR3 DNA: TGTGCCAGCGGGGCAGATACGCAGTATTTT. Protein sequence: CASGADTQYF.

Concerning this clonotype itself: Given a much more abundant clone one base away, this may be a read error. The CDR3 DNA follows: TGCAGTGCTAGCGACAGGGCCTGTTCGTCCTACGAGCAGTACTTC. It translates to CSASDRACSSYEQYF. The chain is built from TRBV20-1 and TRBJ2-7, with 7 bases identical to TRBD1. The germline V gene encodes CDR1 DFQATT and CDR2 SNEGSKA (reference sequence). CDR3 length: 15 residues. J was trimmed by 1 base and V by 3 bases; bases with no gene match: 9.

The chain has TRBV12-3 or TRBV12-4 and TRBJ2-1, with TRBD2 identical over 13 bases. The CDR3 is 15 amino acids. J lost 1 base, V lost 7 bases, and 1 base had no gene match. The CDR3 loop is CASILAGGSYNEQFF. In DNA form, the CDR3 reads TGTGCCAGCATACTAGCGGGAGGGTCCTACAATGAGCAGTTCTTC.